This T cell receptor (beta chain) was sequenced for a study of blood T cell repertoires in COVID-19. Study at large: Acute and convalescent COVID-19 specimens originated in the United States, Italy and Spain. T cells, B-cell-depleted T cells, or PBMCs provided the cDNA or gDNA that served as material.

After removal of 6 bases from V and 1 base from J, the junction contained 10 bases not matched to a gene. The length of the CDR3 is 15 residues. Germline lookup yields CDR1 SGHKS and CDR2 YYEKEE (reference sequence). Enrollees, roughly 18 to 89 years old, lived in some 24 US areas. Sequencing was performed with immunoSEQ multiplex PCR; in TCRdb, only in-frame clones are kept and a portion is missing. The sample contains approximately 150,000 clones, about 90% of which appear only once. The TCR comes from a human donor with acute COVID-19. The donor label of this sample is uncertain. This chain uses TRBV5-5 with TRBJ2-7; 7 nucleotides line up with TRBD1. What was sequenced was PBMCs or T cells enriched from blood (not recorded which). The CDR3 sequence: CASTREGDSSYEQYF. For the CDR3, the DNA is TGTGCCAGCACCCGAGAGGGGGACAGTTCCTACGAGCAGTACTTC.